This entry lists 14 T cell receptor beta chains sequenced from one sample in a study of T cells in Graves' hyperthyroidism and ophthalmopathy. TCR beta CDR3 region amplification was performed from RNA transcripts. The HTBI set primed first-round TCR CDR3 RT-PCR. TCRdb analysed the multiplex PCR reads with MiXCR anew, one entry per CDR3 protein. The sample contains about 600,000 distinct CDR3 sequences, 13% to 15% of which appear only once. The sequencing input was blood. The receptors originated from a woman between 50 and 59 years old with Graves' ophthalmopathy.

The chain uses TRBV19 and TRBJ1-5; no clear D. The CDR3 covers 17 residues. Per germline, CDR1 LNHDA and CDR2 SQIVND (reference sequence). V lost 5 bases and J 9 bases, leaving 26 bases between the germline ends. The CDR3 here is CASSERRTADGSSPQHF. In nucleotides, the CDR3 is TGTGCCAGTAGTGAAAGAAGGACGGCTGACGGAAGTTCGCCCCAGCATTTT.

This clonotype was picked up a small number of times. This chain links TRBV20-1 with TRBJ2-3; possible D gene TRBD2, 6 bases. CDR3 size: 17 residues. Germline lookup yields CDR1 DFQATT and CDR2 SNEGSKA (reference sequence). CDR3 sequence (DNA): TGCATCGCAGGTCGAATAGATAATAGCGGATCCACAGATACGCAGTATTTT. It is translated as CIAGRIDNSGSTDTQYF.

This clonotype was found many times. This chain links TRBV6-2 or TRBV6-3 with TRBJ2-7; the D gene is possibly TRBD1 (6 bases). This CDR3 spans 18 amino acids. V was pared by 0 bases and J by 3 bases, with 21 bases between. Germline loops: CDR1 MNHEY, CDR2 SVGEGT. The CDR3 nucleotides are TGTGCCAGCAGTTACTCGATTACCCCGGGACATCTAAACTACGAGCAGTACTTC. The encoded protein is CASSYSITPGHLNYEQYF.

This clonotype was recorded at least ten times. The chain is built from TRBV6-2 or TRBV6-3 and TRBJ2-1; TRBD1 matches at 9 bases. Unmatched junction bases numbered 8, after V lost 5 bases and J lost 3 bases. The CDR3 extends over 16 amino acids. CDR1 and CDR2 from the germline V gene are MNHEY and SVGEGT. Here the CDR3 reads CASSPPGTGYYNEQFF. DNA of the CDR3: TGTGCCAGCAGTCCCCCAGGGACAGGGTACTACAATGAGCAGTTCTTC.

CDR3 amino acids: CSAQTGFSNQPQHF. The CDR3 bases are TGCAGTGCTCAGACAGGGTTCAGCAATCAGCCCCAGCATTTT. The J gene is TRBJ1-5, the V gene TRBV20-1; 7 positions agree with TRBD1. Germline values: CDR1 DFQATT, CDR2 SNEGSKA (reference sequence). V was clipped by 5 bases and J by 1 base; unmatched bases: 5. CDR3 length equals 14 residues.

This clonotype occurred many times. J is TRBJ2-1 and V is TRBV2; D ambiguous. Germline V gene data show CDR1 as SNHLY and CDR2 as FYNNEI. Trimming shortened V by 2 bases and J by 1 base, and 6 bases separated the two germline ends. The CDR3 spans 14 residues. The CDR3 region is CASSELGSYNEQFF. In DNA, the CDR3 is TGTGCCAGCAGTGAACTCGGGTCCTACAATGAGCAGTTCTTC.

This clonotype was detected many times. The V gene is TRBV6-1, the J gene TRBJ1-2; no clear D. CDR3 length: 17 residues. CDR1 MNHNS and CDR2 SASEGT come from the germline V gene. Trimming took off 5 bases at V and 5 bases at J, with 24 bases between the two ends. The CDR3 region has the DNA TGTGCCAGCAGTTATATGGACGGCCTAGATTCGTGGTATGGCTACACCTTC. Translating it yields CASSYMDGLDSWYGYTF.

This clonotype was seen a handful of times. The chain recombines TRBV7-2 with TRBJ1-6, with TRBD1 identical over 9 bases. Trimming took 8 bases from V and 7 from J; bases not matched to a gene: 6. Germline V lookup: CDR1 SGHTA, CDR2 FQGNSA. This CDR3 has 14 amino acids. This CDR3 reads CASLAGQGNSPLHF. CDR3 DNA sequence: TGTGCCAGCTTAGCAGGACAGGGGAATTCACCCCTCCACTTT.

This clonotype was recorded at least ten times. The chain employs TRBV12-3 or TRBV12-4 and TRBJ1-6; 9 nucleotides agree with TRBD1. The CDR3 has 15 residues. Germline trimming cut 6 bases from V and 5 bases from J; bases unmatched to any gene: 5. CDR3 sequence: CASRYRTGDNSPLHF. CDR3 coding DNA: TGTGCCAGCAGGTACAGGACAGGGGATAATTCACCCCTCCACTTT.

In its sample, this clonotype was seen many times. The V call is TRBV3-1, the J call TRBJ2-7; 9 bases agree with TRBD2. The CDR3 covers 14 residues. J was trimmed by 9 bases and V by 8 bases; bases with no gene match: 14. Germline loops: CDR1 LGHDT, CDR2 YNNKEL (reference sequence). The CDR3 nucleotides are TGTGCCAGCGGTGAAACTAGCGGGTTCCCCGGGCAGTACTTC. Translating it yields CASGETSGFPGQYF.

The sample holds many counts of this clonotype. CDR3 amino acids: CASSPRRGMSNQPQHF. The CDR3 coding sequence is TGTGCCAGCAGTCCTCGGAGGGGGATGAGCAATCAGCCCCAGCATTTT. The rearrangement joins TRBV27 to TRBJ1-5, with D possibly being TRBD1 (6 bases). Germline values: CDR1 MNHEY, CDR2 SMNVEV (reference sequence). V lost 5 bases and J 1 base, leaving 15 bases between the germline ends. The CDR3 totals 16 residues.

Of note for this clonotype: A much larger clone is a single base away; this may be a read error. The gene calls are TRBV7-2 and TRBJ2-7; D not resolved. The germline V gene has CDR1 SGHTA and CDR2 FQGNSA. The CDR3 contains 15 residues. Trimming took off 1 base at V and 4 bases at J, with 14 bases between the two ends. The CDR3 reads CASSLGAPSSYEQYF. CDR3 bases: TGTGCCAGCAGCTTAGGGGCACCCTCGAGTTACGAGCAGTACTTC.

There are many counts of this clonotype. The chain employs TRBV2 and TRBJ2-3; D is perhaps TRBD2 (5 bases). V was pared by 1 base and J by 4 bases, with 15 bases between. The germline gives CDR1 SNHLY, CDR2 FYNNEI. The CDR3 has 16 residues. The DNA of the CDR3 is TGTGCCAGCAGTGAAGATACTAGAACGGTTGCAGATACGCAGTATTTT. Translating gives CASSEDTRTVADTQYF.

This clonotype was detected ten times or more. V is TRBV30 and J is TRBJ1-5; D might be TRBD1 (6 bases). Germline lookup yields CDR1 GTSNPN and CDR2 SVGIG (reference sequence). This CDR3 is built from 15 residues. V gave up 1 base and J gave up 4 bases, with 14 bases separating them. CDR3 in amino acids: CAWSGPGHTNQPQHF. CDR3 in DNA: TGTGCCTGGAGTGGACCGGGACACACTAATCAGCCCCAGCATTTT.